This T cell receptor (beta chain) was recovered during a study of blood T cell repertoires in COVID-19 (dated by TCRdb to the early 2020s). Concerning the study at large: Collaborator samples came from the United States, Italy and Spain and covered acute and convalescent phases of COVID-19. Where available, HLA class I and class II types were taken from metadata supplied by the sample provider and were not determined by assay-based typing. Nearly every sample came with metadata listing a de-identified subject ID, COVID-19 status, age in years and sex. Deeply sampled blood TCRbeta repertoires from subjects exposed to, actively infected with, or recovered from COVID-19 were included in the dataset. The repertoires were made available in a free public database intended to serve as a resource for research on the immune response to SARS-CoV-2. Samples were obtained from the ongoing ImmuneRACE study (first 160 participants) and from about 1,300 subjects provided by 6 global collaborators. The prospective study material was composed of cDNA or gDNA derived from T cells, B-cell-depleted T cells, or PBMCs. Broader findings and caveats from the paper: How much clinical and demographic metadata was included differed by source and by participant, and the metadata was provided uncurated.

Collaborating institutions collected whole blood in K2EDTA tubes following their own protocols. Collaborator samples were shipped for TCRbeta analysis as frozen whole blood, isolated PBMCs, or DNA extracted from either sample type. According to the germline V gene, CDR1 reads SGHRS and CDR2 reads YFSETQ. Counted from cysteine to phenylalanine, this CDR3 has 16 amino acids. Of all the DNA, just the CDR3 is kept, 48 bases in frame from base 1. V is pruned by 4 bases and J by 2 bases, leaving 11 bases of the junction without a gene match. TCRbeta CDR3 regions were amplified from genomic DNA using the immunoSEQ Assay, a bias-controlled multiplex PCR. The authors' pipeline ran thus. Within the assay, amplification of reference gene primers was used to estimate how many nucleated cells each sample contained. To quantify the absolute abundance of each unique TCRbeta CDR3 rearrangement, sequence reads were collapsed and filtered. For each sample, productive Simpson clonality was calculated by taking the square root of Simpson's diversity index across productive rearrangements. TCRdb holds this immuneACCESS table with in-frame rearrangements only. Some clones are missing; in checked studies, unresolved V genes explain under half, and the rest has no known cause. Clonal size and the V and J genes are those of that table, whereas D and trimming came from the DNA. Within this sample are roughly 230,000 clones, with over 70% of them counted one time only. Together, the top ten hold about 7.4% of the sample.

This clone was detected once. Its antigen is currently not known. Per-base qualities were not stored, and no clone one base away is much larger. The rearrangement combines TRBV5-1 with TRBJ2-7; TRBD1 matches 8 bases in the middle. The TCR was taken from a woman aged 80 or over with acute or convalescent COVID-19. Sequencing input: peripheral blood. The nucleotide sequence reads TGCGCCAGCAGCCCCTACGGACAGGGAGGTCCCTACGAGCAGTACTTC. Translated, it reads CASSPYGQGGPYEQYF.